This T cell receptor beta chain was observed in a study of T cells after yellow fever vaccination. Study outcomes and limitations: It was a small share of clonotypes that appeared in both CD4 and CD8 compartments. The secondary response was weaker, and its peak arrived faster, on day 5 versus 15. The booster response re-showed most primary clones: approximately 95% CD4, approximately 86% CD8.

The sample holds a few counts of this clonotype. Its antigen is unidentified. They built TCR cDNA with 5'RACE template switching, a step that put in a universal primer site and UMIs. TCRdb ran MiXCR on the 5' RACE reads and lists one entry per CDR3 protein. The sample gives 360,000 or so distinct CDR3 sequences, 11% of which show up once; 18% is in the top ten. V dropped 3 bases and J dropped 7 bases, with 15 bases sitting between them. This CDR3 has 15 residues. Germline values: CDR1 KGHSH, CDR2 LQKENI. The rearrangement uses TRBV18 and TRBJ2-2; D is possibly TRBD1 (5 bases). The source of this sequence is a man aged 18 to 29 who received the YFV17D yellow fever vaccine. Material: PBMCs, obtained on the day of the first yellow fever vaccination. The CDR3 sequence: CASSPARQGHGELFF. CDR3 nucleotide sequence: TGTGCCAGCTCACCTGCGCGGCAGGGTCACGGGGAGCTGTTTTTT.